This TCR beta chain originates from a study of T cells in localized non-small cell lung cancer. Study-wide results and caveats: Tumor trailed uninvolved adjacent lung in T cell clonality, which peaked there.

Concerning this clone itself: Its matching antigen is unknown.

Data came from immunoSEQ multiplex PCR; TCRdb stores just in-frame clones and leaves some out. In the table there are 30,000 to 45,000 clones, around nine tenths of which are singletons. Germline CDR1 and CDR2: SGHDN and FVKESK. The V and J ends lost 1 base and 10 bases respectively, with 10 bases between them. The CDR3 is 12 amino acids. Material: peripheral blood, obtained before any cancer treatment. The gene calls are TRBV14 and TRBJ1-2; D gene unclear. This TCR was sampled from a female donor older than 55 with stage I lung adenocarcinoma. The DNA for the CDR3 is TGTGCCAGCAGCCAAGGGACGGTCGACTACACCTTC. Its protein is CASSQGTVDYTF.